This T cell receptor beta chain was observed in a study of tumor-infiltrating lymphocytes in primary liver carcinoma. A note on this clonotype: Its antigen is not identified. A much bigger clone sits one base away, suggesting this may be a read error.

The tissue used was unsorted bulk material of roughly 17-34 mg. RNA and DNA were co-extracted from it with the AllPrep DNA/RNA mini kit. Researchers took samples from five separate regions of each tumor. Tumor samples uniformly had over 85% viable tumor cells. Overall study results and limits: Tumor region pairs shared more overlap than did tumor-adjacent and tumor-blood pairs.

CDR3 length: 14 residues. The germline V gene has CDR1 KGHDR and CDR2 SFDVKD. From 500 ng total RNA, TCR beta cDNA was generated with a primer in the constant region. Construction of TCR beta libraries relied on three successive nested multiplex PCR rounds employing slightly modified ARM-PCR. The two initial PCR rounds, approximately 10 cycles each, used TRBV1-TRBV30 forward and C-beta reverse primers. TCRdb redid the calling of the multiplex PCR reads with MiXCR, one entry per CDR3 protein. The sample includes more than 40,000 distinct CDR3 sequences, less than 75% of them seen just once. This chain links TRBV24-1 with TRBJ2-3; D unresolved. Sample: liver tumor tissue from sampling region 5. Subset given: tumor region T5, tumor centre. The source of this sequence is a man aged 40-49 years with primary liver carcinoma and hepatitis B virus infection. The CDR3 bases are TGTACCACCAGTCCTTCCCTTAGCACAGATACGCAGTATTTT. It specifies CTTSPSLSTDTQYF.